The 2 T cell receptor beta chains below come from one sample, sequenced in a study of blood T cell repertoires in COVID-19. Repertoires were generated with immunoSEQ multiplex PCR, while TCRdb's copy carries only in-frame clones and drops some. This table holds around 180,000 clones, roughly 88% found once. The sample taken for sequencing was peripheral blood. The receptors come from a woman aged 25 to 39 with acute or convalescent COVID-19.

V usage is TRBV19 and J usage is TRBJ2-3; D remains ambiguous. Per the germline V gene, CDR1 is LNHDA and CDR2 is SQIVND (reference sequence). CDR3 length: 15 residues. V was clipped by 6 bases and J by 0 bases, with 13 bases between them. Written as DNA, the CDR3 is TGTGCCAGTAGGAACATTTTGGTGAGCACAGATACGCAGTATTTT. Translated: CASRNILVSTDTQYF.

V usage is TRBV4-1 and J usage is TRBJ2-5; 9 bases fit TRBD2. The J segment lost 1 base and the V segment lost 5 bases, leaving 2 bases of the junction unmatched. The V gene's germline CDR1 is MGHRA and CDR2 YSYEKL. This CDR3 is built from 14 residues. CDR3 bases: TGCGCCAGCAGCAAGGGACTAGCCCAAGAGACCCAGTACTTC. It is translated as CASSKGLAQETQYF.